This TCR beta chain was identified in a study of T cells in Graves' hyperthyroidism and ophthalmopathy. V lost 7 bases and J lost 6, with 16 bases in between. This CDR3 is built from 12 residues. The germline gives CDR1 DFQATT, CDR2 SNEGSKA (reference sequence). TCR beta CDR3 regions were amplified from RNA. Initially, a first-round RT-PCR of the TCR CDR3 employed the HTBI primer set. One entry per CDR3 protein results from TCRdb running MiXCR on the multiplex PCR reads. The sample includes roughly 500,000 distinct CDR3 sequences, more than 45% of them seen just once. The source is an adult woman with Graves' disease, either hyperthyroidism or ophthalmopathy (not recorded which). The chain has TRBV20-1 and TRBJ2-7, with D maybe TRBD2 (7 bases). Sequencing input: peripheral blood or thyroid tissue (not recorded which). CDR3 in DNA: TGCAGTGAAACCGGGGGCGGGAGCGAGCAGTACTTC. It specifies CSETGGGSEQYF.